The clone carrying this T cell receptor (beta chain) was seen only a few times. What it binds is not known. The data belong to a study of neurological immune-mediated disorders. General study points: HTLV-1-associated myelopathy displayed the greatest TCR clonal expansion, and multiple sclerosis exhibited the smallest, lower than that of healthy controls. No sharing of CDR3 amino acid sequences was observed among expanded clones across subjects, suggesting private repertoires in all groups.

The making of cDNA relied on 5'RACE with 10-nucleotide random UMIs. TCRdb reanalysed the 5' RACE reads using MiXCR and keeps one entry per CDR3 protein. This sample has 46,000 or so distinct CDR3 sequences, with over 9% found just once. The unsorted libraries were generated from a total of 2 million PBMCs, which had been stored in RNAlater at -80 C. V lost 6 bases to trimming and J lost 3 bases; unmatched junction nucleotides: 10. The CDR3 length is 16 residues. The V call is TRBV12-3 or TRBV12-4, the J call TRBJ2-2; 7 bases agree with TRBD1. The sequenced material came from PBMCs. This clonotype originated in a middle-aged woman with HTLV-1-associated myelopathy (HAM/TSP). The CDR3 DNA follows: TGTGCCAGCAGCCAAAGACAGGGTAGATACACCGGGGAGCTGTTTTTT. Translation: CASSQRQGRYTGELFF.